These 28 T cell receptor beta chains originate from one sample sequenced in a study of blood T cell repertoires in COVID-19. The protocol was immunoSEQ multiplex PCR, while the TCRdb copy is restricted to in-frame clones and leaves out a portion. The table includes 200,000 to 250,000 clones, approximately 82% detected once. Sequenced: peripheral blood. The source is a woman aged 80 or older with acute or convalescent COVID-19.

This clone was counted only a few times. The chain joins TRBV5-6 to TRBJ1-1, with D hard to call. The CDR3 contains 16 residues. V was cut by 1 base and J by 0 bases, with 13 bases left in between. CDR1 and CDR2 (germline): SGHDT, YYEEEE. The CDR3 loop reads CASSLRSTRLNTEAFF. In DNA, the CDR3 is TGTGCCAGCAGCTTGAGGAGTACCCGTCTGAACACTGAAGCTTTCTTT.

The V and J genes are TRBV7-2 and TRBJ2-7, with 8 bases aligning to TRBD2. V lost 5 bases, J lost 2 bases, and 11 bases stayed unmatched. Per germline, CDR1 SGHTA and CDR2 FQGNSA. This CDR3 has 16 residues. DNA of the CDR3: TGTGCCAGCAGCCCCTACGGGGCGGGGGGAACCTACGAGCAGTACTTC. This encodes CASSPYGAGGTYEQYF.

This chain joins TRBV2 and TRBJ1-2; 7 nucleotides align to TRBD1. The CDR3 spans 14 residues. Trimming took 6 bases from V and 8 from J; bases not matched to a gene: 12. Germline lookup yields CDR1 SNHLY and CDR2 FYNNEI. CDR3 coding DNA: TGTGCCAGCAGCCCGGACAGGTCCCGAGGGGGCTACACCTTC. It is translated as CASSPDRSRGGYTF.

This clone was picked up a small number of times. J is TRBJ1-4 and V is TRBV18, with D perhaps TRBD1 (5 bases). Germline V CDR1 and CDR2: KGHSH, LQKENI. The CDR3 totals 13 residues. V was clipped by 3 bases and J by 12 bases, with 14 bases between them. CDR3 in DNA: TGTGCCAGCTCACCCCCCAGGGAAGTCCAACTGTTTTTT. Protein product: CASSPPREVQLFF.

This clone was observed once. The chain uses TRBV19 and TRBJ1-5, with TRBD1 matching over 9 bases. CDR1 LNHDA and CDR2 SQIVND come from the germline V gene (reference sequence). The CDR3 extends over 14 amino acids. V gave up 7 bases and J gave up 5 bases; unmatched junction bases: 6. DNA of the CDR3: TGTGCCAGTAAGGGGGGACAGGGATATCAGCCCCAGCATTTT. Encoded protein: CASKGGQGYQPQHF.

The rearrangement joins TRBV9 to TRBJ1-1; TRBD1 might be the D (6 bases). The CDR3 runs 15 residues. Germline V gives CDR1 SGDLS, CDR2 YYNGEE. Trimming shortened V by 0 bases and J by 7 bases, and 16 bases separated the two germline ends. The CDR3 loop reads CASSVETTGRNEAFF. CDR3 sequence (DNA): TGTGCCAGCAGCGTAGAAACGACAGGAAGAAATGAAGCTTTCTTT. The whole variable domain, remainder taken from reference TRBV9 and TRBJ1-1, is DSGVTQTPKHLITATGQRVTLRCSPRSGDLSVYWYQQSLDQGLQFLIQYYNGEERAKGNILERFSAQQFPDLHSELNLSSLELGDSALYFCASSVETTGRNEAFFGQGTRLTVV.

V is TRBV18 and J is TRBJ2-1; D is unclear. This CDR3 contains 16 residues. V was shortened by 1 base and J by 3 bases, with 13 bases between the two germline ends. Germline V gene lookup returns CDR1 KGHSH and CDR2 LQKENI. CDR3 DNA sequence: TGTGCCAGCTCACCACTTAGCCGGTTAAACTACAATGAGCAGTTCTTC. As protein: CASSPLSRLNYNEQFF. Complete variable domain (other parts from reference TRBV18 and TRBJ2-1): NAGVMQNPRHLVRRRGQEARLRCSPMKGHSHVYWYRQLPEEGLKFMVYLQKENIIDESGMPKERFSAEFPKEGPSILRIQQVVRGDSAAYFCASSPLSRLNYNEQFFGPGTRLTVL.

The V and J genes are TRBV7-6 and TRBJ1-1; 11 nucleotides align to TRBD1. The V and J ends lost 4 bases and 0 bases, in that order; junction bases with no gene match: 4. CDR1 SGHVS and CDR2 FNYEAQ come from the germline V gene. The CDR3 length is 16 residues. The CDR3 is CASSSGTGGMNTEAFF. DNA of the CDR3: TGTGCCAGCAGCTCAGGGACAGGGGGTATGAACACTGAAGCTTTCTTT.

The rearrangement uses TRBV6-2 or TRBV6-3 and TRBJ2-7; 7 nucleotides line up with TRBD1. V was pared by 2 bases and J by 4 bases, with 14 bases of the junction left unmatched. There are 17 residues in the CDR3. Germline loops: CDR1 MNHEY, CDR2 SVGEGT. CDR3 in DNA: TGTGCCAGCAGTTACGCCCGTGTCGGCCAGGGGGTGTACGAGCAGTACTTC. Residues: CASSYARVGQGVYEQYF.

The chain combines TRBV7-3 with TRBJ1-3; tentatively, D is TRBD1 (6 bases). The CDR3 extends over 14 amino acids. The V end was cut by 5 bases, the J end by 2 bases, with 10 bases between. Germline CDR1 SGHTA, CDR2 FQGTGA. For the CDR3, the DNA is TGTGCCAGCAGCCCGGGGGGCCCTGGAAACACCATATATTTT. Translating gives CASSPGGPGNTIYF.

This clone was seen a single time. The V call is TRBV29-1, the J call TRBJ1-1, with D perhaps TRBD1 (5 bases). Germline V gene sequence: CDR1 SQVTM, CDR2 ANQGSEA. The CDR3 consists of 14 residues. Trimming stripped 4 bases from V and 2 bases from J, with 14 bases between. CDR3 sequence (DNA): TGCAGCGTTGCCCTACTCCAGGGTAACACTGAAGCTTTCTTT. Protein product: CSVALLQGNTEAFF.

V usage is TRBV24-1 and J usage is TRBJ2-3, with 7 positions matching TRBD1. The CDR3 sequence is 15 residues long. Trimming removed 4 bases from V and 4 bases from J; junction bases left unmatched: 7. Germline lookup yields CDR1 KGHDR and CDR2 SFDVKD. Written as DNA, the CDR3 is TGTGCCACCAGTGAGGGACAGCAGTACGCAGATACGCAGTATTTT. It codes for CATSEGQQYADTQYF.

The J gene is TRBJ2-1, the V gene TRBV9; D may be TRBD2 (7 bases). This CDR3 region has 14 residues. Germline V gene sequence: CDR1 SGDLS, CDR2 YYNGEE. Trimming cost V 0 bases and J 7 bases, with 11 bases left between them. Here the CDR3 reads CASSVGGGENEQFF. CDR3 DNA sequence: TGTGCCAGCAGCGTAGGCGGGGGCGAGAATGAGCAGTTCTTC.

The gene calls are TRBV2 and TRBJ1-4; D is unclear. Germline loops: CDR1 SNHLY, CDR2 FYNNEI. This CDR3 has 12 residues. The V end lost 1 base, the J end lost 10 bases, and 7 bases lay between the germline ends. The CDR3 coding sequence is TGTGCCAGCAGTGAAGGGGAGGGAAAACTGTTTTTT. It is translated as CASSEGEGKLFF. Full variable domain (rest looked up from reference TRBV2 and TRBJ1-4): EPEVTQTPSHQVTQMGQEVILRCVPISNHLYFYWYRQILGQKVEFLVSFYNNEISEKSEIFDDQFSVERPDGSNFTLKIRSTKLEDSAMYFCASSEGEGKLFFGSGTQLSVL.

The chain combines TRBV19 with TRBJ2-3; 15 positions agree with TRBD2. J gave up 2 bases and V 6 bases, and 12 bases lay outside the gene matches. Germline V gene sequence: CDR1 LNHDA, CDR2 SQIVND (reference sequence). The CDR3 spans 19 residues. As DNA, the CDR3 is TGTGCCAGTAGCCGGACTAGCGGGGGGGCCGGAAGGCCCACAGATACGCAGTATTTT. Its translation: CASSRTSGGAGRPTDTQYF.

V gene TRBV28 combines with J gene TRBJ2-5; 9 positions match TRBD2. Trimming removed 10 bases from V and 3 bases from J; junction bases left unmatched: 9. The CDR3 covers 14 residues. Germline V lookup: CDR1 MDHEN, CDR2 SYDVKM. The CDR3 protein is CATLGAGGKETQYF. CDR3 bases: TGTGCCACCTTAGGGGCGGGGGGGAAAGAGACCCAGTACTTC.

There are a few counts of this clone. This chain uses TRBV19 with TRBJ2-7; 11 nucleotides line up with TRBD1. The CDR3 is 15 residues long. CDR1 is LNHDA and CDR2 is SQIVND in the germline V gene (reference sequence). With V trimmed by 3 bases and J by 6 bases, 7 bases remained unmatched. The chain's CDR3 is CASSMYSGTGGEQYF. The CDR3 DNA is TGTGCCAGTAGTATGTACTCCGGGACAGGGGGCGAGCAGTACTTC.

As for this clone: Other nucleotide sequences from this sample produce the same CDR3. The chain's CDR3 is CASSLARGTEAFF. The CDR3 DNA reads TGTGCCAGCAGCTTAGCGCGGGGGACTGAAGCTTTCTTT. This chain connects TRBV7-2 to TRBJ1-1, with D perhaps TRBD1 (5 bases). Trimming pared 0 bases from V and 5 bases from J, leaving 7 bases between. The CDR3 length is 13 residues. Germline V gene sequence: CDR1 SGHTA, CDR2 FQGNSA.

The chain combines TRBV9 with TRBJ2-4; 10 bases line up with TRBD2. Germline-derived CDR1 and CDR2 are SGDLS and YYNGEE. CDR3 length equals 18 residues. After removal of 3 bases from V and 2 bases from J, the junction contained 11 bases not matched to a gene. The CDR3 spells CASSASGGAGVTKNIQYF. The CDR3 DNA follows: TGTGCCAGCAGCGCGAGCGGGGGGGCTGGGGTAACCAAAAACATTCAGTACTTC.

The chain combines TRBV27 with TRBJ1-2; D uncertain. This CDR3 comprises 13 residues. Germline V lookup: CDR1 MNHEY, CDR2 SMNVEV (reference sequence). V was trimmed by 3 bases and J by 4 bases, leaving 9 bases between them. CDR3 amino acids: CASSFNRGYGYTF. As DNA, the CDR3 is TGTGCCAGCAGTTTCAACCGGGGCTATGGCTACACCTTC.

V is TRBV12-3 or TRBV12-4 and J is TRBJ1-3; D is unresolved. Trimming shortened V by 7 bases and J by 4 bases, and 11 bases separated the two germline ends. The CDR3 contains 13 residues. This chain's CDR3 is CASTGSWGNTIYF. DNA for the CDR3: TGTGCCAGCACCGGGAGTTGGGGAAACACCATATATTTT.

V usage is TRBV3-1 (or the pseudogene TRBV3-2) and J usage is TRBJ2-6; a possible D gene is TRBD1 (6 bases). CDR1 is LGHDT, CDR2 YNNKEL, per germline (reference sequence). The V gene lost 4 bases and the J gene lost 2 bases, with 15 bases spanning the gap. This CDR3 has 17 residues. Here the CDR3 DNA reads TGTGCCAGCAGCCCAAGGCCTACAGGGACTGGGGCCAACGTCCTGACTTTC. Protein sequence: CASSPRPTGTGANVLTF.

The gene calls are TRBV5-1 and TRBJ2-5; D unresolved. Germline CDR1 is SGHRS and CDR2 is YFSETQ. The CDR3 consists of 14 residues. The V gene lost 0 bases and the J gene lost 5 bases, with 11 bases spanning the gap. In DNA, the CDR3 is TGCGCCAGCAGCTTGGACAATCCGGAGGAGACCCAGTACTTC. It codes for CASSLDNPEETQYF.

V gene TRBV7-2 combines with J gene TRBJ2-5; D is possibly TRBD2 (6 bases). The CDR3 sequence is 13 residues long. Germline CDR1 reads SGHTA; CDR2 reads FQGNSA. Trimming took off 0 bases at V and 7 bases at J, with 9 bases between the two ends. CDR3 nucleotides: TGTGCCAGCAGCTTAGCGGGGACTGCGACCCAGTACTTC. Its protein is CASSLAGTATQYF.

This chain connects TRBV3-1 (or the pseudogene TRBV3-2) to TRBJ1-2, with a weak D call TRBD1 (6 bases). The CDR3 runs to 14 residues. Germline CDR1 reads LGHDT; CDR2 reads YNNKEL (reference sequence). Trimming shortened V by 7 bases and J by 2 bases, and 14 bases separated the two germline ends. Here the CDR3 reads CASTFQGNNYGYTF. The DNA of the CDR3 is TGTGCCAGCACCTTTCAGGGGAACAACTATGGCTACACCTTC.

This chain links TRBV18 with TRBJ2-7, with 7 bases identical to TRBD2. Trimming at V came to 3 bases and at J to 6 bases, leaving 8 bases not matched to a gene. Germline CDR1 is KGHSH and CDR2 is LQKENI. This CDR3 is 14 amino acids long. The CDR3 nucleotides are TGTGCCAGCTCACCCCCAGGAATAGCGGGCGAGCAGTACTTC. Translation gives CASSPPGIAGEQYF.

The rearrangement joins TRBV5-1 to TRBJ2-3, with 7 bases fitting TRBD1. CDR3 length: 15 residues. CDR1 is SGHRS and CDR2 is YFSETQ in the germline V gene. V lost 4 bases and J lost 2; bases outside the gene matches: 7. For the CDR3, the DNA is TGCGCCAGCAGCGTGACAGGGAGAATCACAGATACGCAGTATTTT. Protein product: CASSVTGRITDTQYF. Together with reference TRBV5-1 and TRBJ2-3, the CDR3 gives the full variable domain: KAGVTQTPRYLIKTRGQQVTLSCSPISGHRSVSWYQQTPGQGLQFLFEYFSETQRNKGNFPGRFSGRQFSNSRSEMNVSTLELGDSALYLCASSVTGRITDTQYFGPGTRLTVL.

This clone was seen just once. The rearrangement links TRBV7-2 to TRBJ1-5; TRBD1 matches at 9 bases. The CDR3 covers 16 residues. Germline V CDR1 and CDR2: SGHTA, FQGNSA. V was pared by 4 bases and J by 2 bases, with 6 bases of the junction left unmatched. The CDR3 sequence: CASSYPNRGRNQPQHF. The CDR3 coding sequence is TGTGCCAGCAGCTACCCGAACAGGGGGCGCAATCAGCCCCAGCATTTT.